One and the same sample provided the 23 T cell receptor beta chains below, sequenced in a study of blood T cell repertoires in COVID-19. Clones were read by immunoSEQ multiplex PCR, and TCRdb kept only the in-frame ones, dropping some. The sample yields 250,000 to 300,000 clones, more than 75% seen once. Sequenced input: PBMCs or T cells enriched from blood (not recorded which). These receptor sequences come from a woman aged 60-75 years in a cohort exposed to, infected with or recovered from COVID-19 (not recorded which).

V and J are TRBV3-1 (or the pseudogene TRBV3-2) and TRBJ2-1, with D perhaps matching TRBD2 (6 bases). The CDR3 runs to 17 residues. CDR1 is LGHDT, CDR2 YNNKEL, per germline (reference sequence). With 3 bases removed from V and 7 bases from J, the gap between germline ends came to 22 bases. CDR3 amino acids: CASSHGGVNAGSNEQFF. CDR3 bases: TGTGCCAGCAGCCACGGGGGAGTTAACGCGGGTAGTAATGAGCAGTTCTTC.

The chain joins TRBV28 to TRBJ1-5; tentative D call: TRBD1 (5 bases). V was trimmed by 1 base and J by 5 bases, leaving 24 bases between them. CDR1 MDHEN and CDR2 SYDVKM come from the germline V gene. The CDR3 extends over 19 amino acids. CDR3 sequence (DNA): TGTGCCAGCAGTTTATCGGAGAAATCCGGGACTAAAAGGTATCAGCCCCAGCATTTT. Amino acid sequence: CASSLSEKSGTKRYQPQHF.

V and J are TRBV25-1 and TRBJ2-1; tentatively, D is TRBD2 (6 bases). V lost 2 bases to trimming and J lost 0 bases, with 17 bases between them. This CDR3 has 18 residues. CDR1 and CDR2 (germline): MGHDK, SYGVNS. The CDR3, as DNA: TGTGCCAGCAGTGAAGACGGGGGACCACGAAGCTCCTACAATGAGCAGTTCTTC. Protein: CASSEDGGPRSSYNEQFF.

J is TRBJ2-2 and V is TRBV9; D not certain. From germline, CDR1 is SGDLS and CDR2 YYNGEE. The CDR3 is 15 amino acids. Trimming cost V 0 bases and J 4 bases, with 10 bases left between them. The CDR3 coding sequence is TGTGCCAGCAGCGTAGCGGGTCCCCGCACCGGGGAGCTGTTTTTT. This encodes CASSVAGPRTGELFF. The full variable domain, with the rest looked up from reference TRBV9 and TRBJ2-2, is DSGVTQTPKHLITATGQRVTLRCSPRSGDLSVYWYQQSLDQGLQFLIQYYNGEERAKGNILERFSAQQFPDLHSELNLSSLELGDSALYFCASSVAGPRTGELFFGEGSRLTVL.

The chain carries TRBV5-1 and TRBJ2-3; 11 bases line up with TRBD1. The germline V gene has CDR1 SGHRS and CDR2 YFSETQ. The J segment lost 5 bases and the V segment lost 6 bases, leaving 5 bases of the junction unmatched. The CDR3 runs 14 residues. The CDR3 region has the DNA TGCGCCAGCATGGACAGGGGGCGTGAAGATACGCAGTATTTT. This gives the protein CASMDRGREDTQYF.

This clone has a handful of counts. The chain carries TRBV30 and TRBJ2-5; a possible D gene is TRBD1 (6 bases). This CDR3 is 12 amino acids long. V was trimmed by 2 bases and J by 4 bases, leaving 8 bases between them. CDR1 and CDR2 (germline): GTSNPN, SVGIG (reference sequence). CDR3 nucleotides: TGTGCCTGGAGTAAAGGGGGAGAGACCCAGTACTTC. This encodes CAWSKGGETQYF.

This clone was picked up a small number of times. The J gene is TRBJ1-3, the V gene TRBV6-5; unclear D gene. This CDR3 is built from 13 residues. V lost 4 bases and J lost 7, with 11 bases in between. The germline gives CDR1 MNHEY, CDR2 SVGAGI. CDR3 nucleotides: TGTGCCAGCAGTTTATCCCTCTTTAACACCATATATTTT. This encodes CASSLSLFNTIYF.

CDR3: CASSVGAGEGYNEQFF. In DNA form, the CDR3 reads TGTGCCAGCAGCGTAGGTGCGGGAGAAGGGTACAATGAGCAGTTCTTC. V and J are TRBV9 and TRBJ2-1; 7 bases line up with TRBD2. With 0 bases clipped from V and 4 bases from J, the junction kept 7 bases outside the gene matches. The CDR3 is 16 residues long. Germline V gives CDR1 SGDLS, CDR2 YYNGEE.

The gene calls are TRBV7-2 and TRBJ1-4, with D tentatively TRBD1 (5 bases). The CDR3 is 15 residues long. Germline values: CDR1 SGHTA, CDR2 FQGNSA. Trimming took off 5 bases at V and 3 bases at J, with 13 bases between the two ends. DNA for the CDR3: TGTGCCAGCAGCGCCAGGCGGGGCCCTAATGAAAAACTGTTTTTT. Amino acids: CASSARRGPNEKLFF. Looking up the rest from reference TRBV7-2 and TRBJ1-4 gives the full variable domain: GAGVSQSPSNKVTEKGKDVELRCDPISGHTALYWYRQSLGQGLEFLIYFQGNSAPDKSGLPSDRFSAERTGGSVSTLTIQRTQQEDSAVYLCASSARRGPNEKLFFGSGTQLSVL.

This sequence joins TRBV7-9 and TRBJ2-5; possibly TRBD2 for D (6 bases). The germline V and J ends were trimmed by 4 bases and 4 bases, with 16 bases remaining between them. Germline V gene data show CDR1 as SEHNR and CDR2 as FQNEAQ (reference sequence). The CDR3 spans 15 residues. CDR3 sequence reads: CASSSRGAGGETQYF. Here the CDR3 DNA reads TGTGCCAGCAGCTCTCGTGGGGCCGGGGGAGAGACCCAGTACTTC.

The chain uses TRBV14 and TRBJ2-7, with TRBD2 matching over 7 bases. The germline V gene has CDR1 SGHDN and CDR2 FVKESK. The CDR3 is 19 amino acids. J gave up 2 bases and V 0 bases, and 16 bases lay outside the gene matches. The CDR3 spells CASSQEILGRGRGPYEQYF. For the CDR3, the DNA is TGTGCCAGCAGCCAAGAGATACTGGGGCGCGGGAGAGGCCCCTACGAGCAGTACTTC.

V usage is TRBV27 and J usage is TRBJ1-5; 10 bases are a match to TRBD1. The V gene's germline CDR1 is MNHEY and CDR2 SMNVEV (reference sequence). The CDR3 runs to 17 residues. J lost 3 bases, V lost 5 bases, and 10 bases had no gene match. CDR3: CASSRVGGTGDNQPQHF. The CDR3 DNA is TGTGCCAGCAGTAGGGTAGGGGGGACAGGGGACAATCAGCCCCAGCATTTT.

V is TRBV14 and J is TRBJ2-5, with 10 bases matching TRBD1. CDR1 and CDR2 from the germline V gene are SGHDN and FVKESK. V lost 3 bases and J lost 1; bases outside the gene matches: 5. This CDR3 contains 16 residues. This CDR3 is CASSHGTGAVQETQYF. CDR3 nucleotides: TGTGCCAGCAGCCATGGGACAGGGGCCGTCCAAGAGACCCAGTACTTC.

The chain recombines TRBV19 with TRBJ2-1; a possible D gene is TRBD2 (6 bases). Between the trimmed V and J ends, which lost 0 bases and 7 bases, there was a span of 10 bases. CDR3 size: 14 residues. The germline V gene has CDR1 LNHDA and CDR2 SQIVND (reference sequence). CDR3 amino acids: CASSIDLEGNEQFF. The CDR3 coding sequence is TGTGCCAGTAGTATAGATCTGGAGGGGAATGAGCAGTTCTTC.

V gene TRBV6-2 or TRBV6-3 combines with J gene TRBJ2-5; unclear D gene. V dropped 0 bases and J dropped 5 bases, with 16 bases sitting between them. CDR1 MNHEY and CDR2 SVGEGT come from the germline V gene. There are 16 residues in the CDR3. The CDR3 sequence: CASSYSTGSPGETQYF. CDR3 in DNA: TGTGCCAGCAGTTACTCGACCGGCTCCCCCGGGGAGACCCAGTACTTC.

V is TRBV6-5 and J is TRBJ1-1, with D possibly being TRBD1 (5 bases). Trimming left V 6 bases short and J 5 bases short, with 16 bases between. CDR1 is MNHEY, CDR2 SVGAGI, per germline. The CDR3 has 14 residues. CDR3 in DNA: TGTGCCAGCAGGCCCCAGCAGGGAGGAACTGAAGCTTTCTTT. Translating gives CASRPQQGGTEAFF.

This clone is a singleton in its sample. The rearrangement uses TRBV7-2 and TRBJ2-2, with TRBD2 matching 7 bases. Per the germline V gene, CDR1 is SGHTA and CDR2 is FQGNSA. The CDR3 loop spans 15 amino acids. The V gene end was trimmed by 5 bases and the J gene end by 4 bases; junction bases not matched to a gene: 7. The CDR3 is CASSKTSPGTGELFF. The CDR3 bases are TGTGCCAGCAGCAAGACTAGCCCAGGCACCGGGGAGCTGTTTTTT.

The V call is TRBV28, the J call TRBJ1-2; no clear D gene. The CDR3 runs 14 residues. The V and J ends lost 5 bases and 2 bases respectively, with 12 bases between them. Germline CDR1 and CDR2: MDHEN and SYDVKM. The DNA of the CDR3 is TGTGCCAGCAGTCCCAGGCAGGTGAACTATGGCTACACCTTC. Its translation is CASSPRQVNYGYTF.

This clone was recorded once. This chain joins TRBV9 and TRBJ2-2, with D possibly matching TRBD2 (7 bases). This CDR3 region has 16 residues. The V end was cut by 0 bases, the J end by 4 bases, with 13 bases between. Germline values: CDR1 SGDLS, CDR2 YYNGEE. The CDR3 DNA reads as TGTGCCAGCAGCGTAGTCGGGGGGCCGGGCACCGGGGAGCTGTTTTTT. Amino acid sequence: CASSVVGGPGTGELFF.

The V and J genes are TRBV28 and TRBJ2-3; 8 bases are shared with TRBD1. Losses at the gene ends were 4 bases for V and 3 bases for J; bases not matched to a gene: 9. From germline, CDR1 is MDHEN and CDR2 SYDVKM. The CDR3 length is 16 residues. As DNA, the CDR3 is TGTGCCAGCAGTTCACAGGGGGGAGGCGGAACAGATACGCAGTATTTT. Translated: CASSSQGGGGTDTQYF.

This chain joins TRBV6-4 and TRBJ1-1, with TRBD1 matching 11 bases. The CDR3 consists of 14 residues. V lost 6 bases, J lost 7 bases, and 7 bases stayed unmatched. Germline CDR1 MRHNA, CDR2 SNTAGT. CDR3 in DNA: TGTGCCAGCAGACAGGGACAGGGGGTAGATGAAGCTTTCTTT. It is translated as CASRQGQGVDEAFF.

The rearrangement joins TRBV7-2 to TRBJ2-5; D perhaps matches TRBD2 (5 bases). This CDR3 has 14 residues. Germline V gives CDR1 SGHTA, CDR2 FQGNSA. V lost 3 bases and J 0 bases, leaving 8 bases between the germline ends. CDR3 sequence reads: CASSFSGNQETQYF. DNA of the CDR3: TGTGCCAGCAGCTTCAGCGGAAACCAAGAGACCCAGTACTTC.

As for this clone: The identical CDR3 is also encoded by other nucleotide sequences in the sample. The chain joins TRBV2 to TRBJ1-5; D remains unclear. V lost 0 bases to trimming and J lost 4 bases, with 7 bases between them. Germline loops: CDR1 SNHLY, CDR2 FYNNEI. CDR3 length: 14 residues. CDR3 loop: CASSEARANQPQHF. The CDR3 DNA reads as TGTGCCAGCAGTGAAGCTCGAGCGAATCAGCCCCAGCATTTT.